These 32 T cell receptor beta chains share one sample of origin, sequenced in a study of PD-1 blockade in classical Hodgkin lymphoma. Some clones are missing from TCRdb's copy, which holds only in-frame ones; the method was immunoSEQ multiplex PCR. The table lists about 21,000 clones, about 83% of them singletons, with roughly 7% in the top ten. Stated time point: newly diagnosed, previously untreated cHL patient sample. Applied to thawed PBMCs, magnetic negative selection was the method used to isolate CD8+ T cells. The sample was CD8+ T cells from blood. The receptors were gathered from a human donor with classical Hodgkin lymphoma.

V usage is TRBV7-7 and J usage is TRBJ2-5; TRBD1 agrees at 7 bases. The length of the CDR3 is 16 residues. V lost 5 bases and J lost 2; bases outside the gene matches: 11. Per the germline V gene, CDR1 is SSHAT and CDR2 is FNYEAQ (reference sequence). The CDR3 reads CASSVNSGTVQETQYF. CDR3 coding DNA: TGTGCCAGCAGCGTCAACTCCGGGACAGTACAAGAGACCCAGTACTTC.

The chain combines TRBV7-9 with TRBJ2-1; the match to TRBD2 covers 9 bases. V lost 5 bases to trimming and J lost 3 bases; unmatched junction nucleotides: 5. CDR3 length: 15 amino acids. Germline V gives CDR1 SEHNR, CDR2 FQNEAQ (reference sequence). In DNA, the CDR3 is TGTGCCAGCAGCAGAACTAGCGGGTACTACAATGAGCAGTTCTTC. Translated: CASSRTSGYYNEQFF. The variable domain in full, with the rest retrieved from reference TRBV7-9 and TRBJ2-1, is DTGVSQNPRHKITKRGQNVTFRCDPISEHNRLYWYRQTLGQGPEFLTYFQNEAQLEKSRLLSDRFSAERPKGSFSTLEIQRTEQGDSAMYLCASSRTSGYYNEQFFGPGTRLTVL.

The V call is TRBV19, the J call TRBJ1-1; a weak D match, TRBD1 (6 bases). Germline CDR1 and CDR2: LNHDA and SQIVND (reference sequence). The length of the CDR3 is 16 residues. V was trimmed by 7 bases and J by 5 bases, leaving 23 bases between them. CDR3 nucleotides: TGTGCCAGTACCCTGGCTTCGGGGGCGGGTTGGACTGAAGCTTTCTTT. Translated, it gives CASTLASGAGWTEAFF. The full variable domain, completed using reference TRBV19 and TRBJ1-1, is DGGITQSPKYLFRKEGQNVTLSCEQNLNHDAMYWYRQDPGQGLRLIYYSQIVNDFQKGDIAEGYSVSREKKESFPLTVTSAQKNPTAFYLCASTLASGAGWTEAFFGQGTRLTVV.

The chain employs TRBV29-1 and TRBJ1-2, with 8 bases fitting TRBD1. Per germline, CDR1 SQVTM and CDR2 ANQGSEA. This CDR3 contains 14 residues. Germline trimming cut 3 bases from V and 4 bases from J; bases unmatched to any gene: 7. In DNA form, the CDR3 reads TGCAGCGTTGAGCTGACAGGGGTCGGCTATGGCTACACCTTC. The encoded protein is CSVELTGVGYGYTF. The variable domain in full, completed from reference TRBV29-1 and TRBJ1-2, reads SAVISQKPSRDICQRGTSLTIQCQVDSQVTMMFWYRQQPGQSLTLIATANQGSEATYESGFVIDKFPISRPNLTFSTLTVSNMSPEDSSIYLCSVELTGVGYGYTFGSGTRLTVV.

CDR3 protein: CASSWTENTEAFF. CDR3 coding DNA: TGCGCCAGCAGCTGGACAGAGAACACTGAAGCTTTCTTT. The genes are TRBV5-1 and TRBJ1-1, with D possibly being TRBD1 (6 bases). The CDR3 is made up of 13 amino acids. Germline CDR1 and CDR2: SGHRS and YFSETQ. Trimming removed 3 bases at V and 1 base at J, with 7 bases between.

The genes are TRBV6-5 and TRBJ1-1; D is unresolved. From germline, CDR1 is MNHEY and CDR2 SVGAGI. Trimming removed 8 bases at V and 1 base at J, with 5 bases between. The CDR3 covers 11 residues. Here the CDR3 reads CASWTNTEAFF. CDR3 nucleotide sequence: TGTGCCAGCTGGACGAACACTGAAGCTTTCTTT.

The chain combines TRBV4-3 with TRBJ1-4; tentatively, D is TRBD1 (5 bases). The germline V and J ends were trimmed by 0 bases and 7 bases, with 6 bases remaining between them. The germline gives CDR1 LGHNA, CDR2 YSLEER. This CDR3 is 13 amino acids long. The CDR3 reads CASSQDRAEKLFF. CDR3 sequence (DNA): TGCGCCAGCAGCCAAGACAGGGCTGAAAAACTGTTTTTT.

This clone has more than one count but fewer than ten. V usage is TRBV25-1 and J usage is TRBJ1-1; D unresolved. The CDR3 extends over 12 amino acids. Germline V gene lookup returns CDR1 MGHDK and CDR2 SYGVNS. Trimming removed 1 base from V and 8 bases from J, with 8 bases in between. This CDR3 reads CASSELIGEAFF. In DNA, the CDR3 is TGTGCCAGCAGTGAATTGATTGGGGAAGCTTTCTTT.

V and J are TRBV9 and TRBJ2-7, with D tentatively TRBD1 or TRBD2 (6 bases each). V lost 0 bases to trimming and J lost 6 bases, with 10 bases between them. The CDR3 consists of 13 residues. Looked up from germline, CDR1 is SGDLS and CDR2 is YYNGEE. Written as DNA, the CDR3 is TGTGCCAGCAGCGTAGTGGAGGGGGTCGAGCAGTACTTC. Residues: CASSVVEGVEQYF.

The chain combines TRBV7-3 with TRBJ1-5, with a weak D call TRBD1 (5 bases). The germline gives CDR1 SGHTA, CDR2 FQGTGA. This CDR3 is built from 14 residues. Trimming stripped 9 bases from V and 2 bases from J, with 14 bases between. CDR3 residues: CARLRVCGNQPQHF. Here the CDR3 DNA reads TGTGCCAGACTCAGGGTATGTGGCAATCAGCCCCAGCATTTT.

The J gene is TRBJ2-5, the V gene TRBV9; 11 positions agree with TRBD2. V was clipped by 4 bases and J by 4 bases; unmatched bases: 9. Per the germline V gene, CDR1 is SGDLS and CDR2 is YYNGEE. The CDR3 contains 16 residues. The CDR3 here is CASSPLAGGPGETQYF. The CDR3, as DNA: TGTGCCAGCAGCCCCTTAGCGGGGGGGCCGGGAGAGACCCAGTACTTC.

The chain has TRBV5-4 and TRBJ2-1, with D hard to call. CDR1 is SGHNT, CDR2 YYREEE, per germline (reference sequence). The CDR3 sequence is 12 residues long. V gave up 1 base and J gave up 5 bases, with 4 bases separating them. The chain's CDR3 is CASSLSDNEQFF. In DNA form, the CDR3 reads TGTGCCAGCAGCTTGTCCGACAATGAGCAGTTCTTC.

The chain recombines TRBV6-5 with TRBJ2-4; D unresolved. Per the germline V gene, CDR1 is MNHEY and CDR2 is SVGAGI. V lost 6 bases and J lost 13, with 22 bases in between. CDR3 size: 14 residues. CDR3 region: CASSQVGTQMDQYF. CDR3 nucleotide sequence: TGTGCCAGCAGCCAGGTCGGTACTCAGATGGACCAGTACTTC.

The rearrangement links TRBV27 to TRBJ2-7; either TRBD1 or TRBD2 may fit D (5 bases each). The CDR3 spans 13 residues. Germline CDR1 MNHEY, CDR2 SMNVEV (reference sequence). V was pared by 6 bases and J by 2 bases, with 11 bases between. This CDR3 is CASSRTGPYEQYF. The CDR3 coding sequence is TGTGCCAGCAGCCGGACGGGACCCTACGAGCAGTACTTC.

This chain uses TRBV19 with TRBJ2-5; 7 positions agree with TRBD1. The CDR3 contains 14 residues. V dropped 6 bases and J dropped 4; count of bases not matched to a gene: 8. Germline CDR1 LNHDA, CDR2 SQIVND (reference sequence). The CDR3 bases are TGTGCCAGTAGGCTACAGGGGAAGGCAGAGACCCAGTACTTC. It is translated as CASRLQGKAETQYF.

The V gene is TRBV6-6, the J gene TRBJ2-1; D is unclear. V shed 8 bases and J shed 12 bases, with 14 bases lying between them. The CDR3 runs to 11 residues. Germline V gene data show CDR1 as MNHNY and CDR2 as SVGAGI (reference sequence). The CDR3 DNA follows: TGTGCCAGCGTTTGGACGGGCGGGCAGTTCTTC. Its translation is CASVWTGGQFF.

J is TRBJ2-7 and V is TRBV4-3; the D is unclear. Trimming took 4 bases from V and 1 from J, leaving 14 bases between them. The CDR3 sequence is 15 residues long. Germline CDR1 is LGHNA and CDR2 is YSLEER. DNA for the CDR3: TGCGCCAGCAGCCTCACTCGAGACTGGTCCTACGAGCAGTACTTC. Translated, it gives CASSLTRDWSYEQYF.

The chain couples TRBV5-1 to TRBJ1-1; maybe TRBD1 (6 bases). Germline assignment: CDR1 SGHRS and CDR2 YFSETQ. With 2 bases removed from V and 6 bases from J, the gap between germline ends came to 17 bases. CDR3 size: 15 residues. The CDR3 DNA sequence: TGCGCCAGCAGCTTTTGGACGCCGGAGGGGGCTGAAGCTTTCTTT. Translating it yields CASSFWTPEGAEAFF.

The genes are TRBV7-2 and TRBJ2-7; the match to TRBD2 covers 13 bases. V was clipped by 5 bases and J by 3 bases; unmatched bases: 4. Germline CDR1 reads SGHTA; CDR2 reads FQGNSA. CDR3 length: 15 amino acids. In nucleotides, the CDR3 is TGTGCCAGCAGCACGTGGACTAGCGGGAGCTACGAGCAGTACTTC. It codes for CASSTWTSGSYEQYF.

V is TRBV15 and J is TRBJ1-4, with TRBD1 as a possible D gene (5 bases). The V end was cut by 1 base, the J end by 7 bases, with 13 bases between. The length of the CDR3 is 15 residues. Germline V gives CDR1 LNHNV, CDR2 YYDKDF (reference sequence). The CDR3 here is CATSRVGGGAEKLFF. CDR3 DNA sequence: TGTGCCACCAGCAGAGTGGGGGGAGGGGCTGAAAAACTGTTTTTT.

This clone showed up just once. This chain connects TRBV6-1 to TRBJ2-5; D is unclear. The V end was cut by 1 base, the J end by 4 bases, with 13 bases between. The CDR3 runs to 15 residues. Per germline, CDR1 MNHNS and CDR2 SASEGT. CDR3 nucleotide sequence: TGTGCCAGCAGTGAAGGAGTAGGTTGGGGAGAGACCCAGTACTTC. This translates into CASSEGVGWGETQYF.

The chain combines TRBV7-9 with TRBJ1-2; unclear D gene. Germline V gene lookup returns CDR1 SEHNR and CDR2 FQNEAQ (reference sequence). Trimming took off 1 base at V and 8 bases at J, with 8 bases between the two ends. The CDR3 extends over 12 amino acids. The chain's CDR3 is CASSLDYRGYTF. The CDR3, as DNA: TGTGCCAGCAGCTTAGACTATCGAGGCTACACCTTC.

The chain has TRBV5-6 and TRBJ1-2; D might be TRBD1 (5 bases). The V end lost 9 bases, the J end lost 4 bases, and 16 bases lay between the germline ends. CDR1 SGHDT and CDR2 YYEEEE come from the germline V gene. The CDR3 contains 13 residues. In nucleotides, the CDR3 is TGTGCCACAAACAGGAGGTTCGGCTATGGCTACACCTTC. Protein: CATNRRFGYGYTF.

This clone was counted between two and nine times. This chain uses TRBV6-5 with TRBJ2-7; D assignment may be TRBD1 or TRBD2 (5 bases each). Looked up from germline, CDR1 is MNHEY and CDR2 is SVGAGI. This CDR3 has 13 amino acids. The germline V and J ends were trimmed by 1 base and 7 bases, with 11 bases remaining between them. CDR3: CASSYWDGGEQYF. The CDR3 bases are TGTGCCAGCAGTTACTGGGACGGAGGAGAGCAGTACTTC.

The CDR3 sequence is CASRIGDREQETQYF. Written as DNA, the CDR3 is TGTGCCAGCAGAATTGGCGACAGGGAGCAAGAGACCCAGTACTTC. J is TRBJ2-5 and V is TRBV28; 7 bases line up with TRBD1. The germline V gene encodes CDR1 MDHEN and CDR2 SYDVKM. Germline trimming cut 6 bases from V and 2 bases from J; bases unmatched to any gene: 9. CDR3 size: 15 residues.

The chain has TRBV28 and TRBJ1-5; 8 nucleotides agree with TRBD1. Unmatched junction bases numbered 2, after V lost 6 bases and J lost 4 bases. Looked up from germline, CDR1 is MDHEN and CDR2 is SYDVKM. The CDR3 loop spans 13 amino acids. The DNA of the CDR3 is TGTGCCAGCAGAAGGACAGGGAATCAGCCCCAGCATTTT. It yields the protein CASRRTGNQPQHF. Complete variable domain (other parts from reference TRBV28 and TRBJ1-5): DVKVTQSSRYLVKRTGEKVFLECVQDMDHENMFWYRQDPGLGLRLIYFSYDVKMKEKGDIPEGYSVSREKKERFSLILESASTNQTSMYLCASRRTGNQPQHFGDGTRLSIL.

This chain joins TRBV5-6 and TRBJ2-1; D remains ambiguous. This CDR3 contains 18 residues. Trimming cost V 0 bases and J 4 bases, with 20 bases left between them. Germline V gene sequence: CDR1 SGHDT, CDR2 YYEEEE. The CDR3 sequence: CASSLEGRSTPSYNEQFF. CDR3 coding DNA: TGTGCCAGCAGCTTGGAGGGCAGGTCAACACCCTCATACAATGAGCAGTTCTTC.

This rearrangement joins TRBV5-1 to TRBJ1-1; a possible D gene is TRBD1 (6 bases). CDR1 SGHRS and CDR2 YFSETQ come from the germline V gene. V was cut by 6 bases and J by 2 bases, with 20 bases left in between. The CDR3 is 16 amino acids. DNA for the CDR3: TGCGCCAGCACCCCCGGGCTACAGGGAGGTAACACTGAAGCTTTCTTT. Its protein product is CASTPGLQGGNTEAFF. The whole variable domain, filled in from reference TRBV5-1 and TRBJ1-1, reads KAGVTQTPRYLIKTRGQQVTLSCSPISGHRSVSWYQQTPGQGLQFLFEYFSETQRNKGNFPGRFSGRQFSNSRSEMNVSTLELGDSALYLCASTPGLQGGNTEAFFGQGTRLTVV.

V and J are TRBV5-4 and TRBJ2-7, with D hard to call. The CDR3 is 11 residues long. In germline, CDR1 is SGHNT, CDR2 YYREEE (reference sequence). The CDR3: CAAGWAYEQYF. The DNA for the CDR3 is TGTGCAGCAGGTTGGGCCTACGAGCAGTACTTC.

This clone was seen once. V is TRBV2 and J is TRBJ1-2; no firm D call. This CDR3 is 12 amino acids long. Germline V lookup: CDR1 SNHLY, CDR2 FYNNEI. V lost 6 bases and J lost 8, with 13 bases in between. CDR3 DNA sequence: TGTGCCAGCAGGACTTTTACCCGGGGCTACACCTTC. This encodes CASRTFTRGYTF.

The chain has TRBV25-1 and TRBJ2-1; D gene uncertain. Germline CDR1 and CDR2: MGHDK and SYGVNS. The ends were cut back, 5 bases at V and 5 bases at J, with 13 bases in the middle. This CDR3 comprises 14 residues. DNA of the CDR3: TGTGCCAGCAGTACCGATAGGTGGCACAATGAGCAGTTCTTC. Translated: CASSTDRWHNEQFF.

This chain links TRBV27 with TRBJ2-7; possible D gene TRBD1, 5 bases. Germline CDR1 is MNHEY and CDR2 is SMNVEV (reference sequence). The CDR3 runs 11 residues. V dropped 6 bases and J dropped 5 bases, with 8 bases sitting between them. This chain's CDR3 is CASSTGDEQYF. CDR3 DNA: TGTGCCAGCAGCACAGGAGACGAGCAGTACTTC.